The 5 T cell receptor beta chains listed next were all sequenced from one sample in a study of human T cells and chemical hapten exposure. Noted time point: pre-sensitization, week 0. Treatment given: therapeutic diphenylcyclopropenone sensitization with weekly scalp DPC. One entry per CDR3 protein, called by TCRdb with MiXCR from the RACE reads. The table has 270,000 or so distinct CDR3 sequences, approximately 7.5% seen once. The material was whole blood, obtained in connection with sensitization to the hapten diphenylcyclopropenone (DPC). These receptors were obtained from a man in his late teens or twenties with alopecia areata. Some clones in this sample may be carry-over from other donors' samples.

Only a few counts were recorded for this clonotype. This chain uses TRBV20-1 with TRBJ1-2; D gene unclear. The germline gives CDR1 DFQATT, CDR2 SNEGSKA (reference sequence). The CDR3 has 12 amino acids. Trimming shortened V by 0 bases and J by 5 bases, and 7 bases separated the two germline ends. CDR3 residues: CSARDGKYGYTF. In nucleotides, the CDR3 is TGCAGTGCTAGAGATGGGAAGTATGGCTACACCTTC.

This clonotype occurred a few times. The chain couples TRBV7-2 to TRBJ1-6; D uncertain. V was cut by 5 bases and J by 10 bases, with 15 bases left in between. This CDR3 region has 14 residues. Germline V gene sequence: CDR1 SGHTA, CDR2 FQGNSA. The CDR3: CASSAVGRGSPLHF. The CDR3 nucleotides read TGTGCCAGCAGCGCGGTAGGGAGAGGATCACCCCTCCACTTT.

As regards this clonotype: This CDR3 fails to terminate in the conserved phenylalanine or tryptophan, so it likely reflects a read error. This rearrangement joins TRBV7-3 to TRBJ2-1; 8 nucleotides line up with TRBD1. This CDR3 spans 14 amino acids. Germline V gives CDR1 SGHTA, CDR2 FQGTGA. V was pared by 5 bases and J by 6 bases, with 6 bases of the junction left unmatched. CDR3 DNA: TGTGCCAGCAGCCCCGGACAGGGTGGCAATGAGCAGTTCTCC. Translated: CASSPGQGGNEQFS.

This clonotype was counted only a few times. V usage is TRBV6-5 and J usage is TRBJ1-1; no firm D call. The V end lost 2 bases, the J end lost 4 bases, and 11 bases lay between the germline ends. The V gene's germline CDR1 is MNHEY and CDR2 SVGAGI. This CDR3 has 14 residues. This chain's CDR3 is CASSYTTAGTEAFF. The CDR3 coding sequence is TGTGCCAGCAGTTACACCACAGCGGGCACTGAAGCTTTCTTT.

This clonotype has more than one count but fewer than ten. The chain joins TRBV5-5 to TRBJ2-1, with D unresolved. Trimming removed 4 bases at V and 0 bases at J, with 14 bases between. Germline V gene lookup returns CDR1 SGHKS and CDR2 YYEKEE (reference sequence). The CDR3 is made up of 16 amino acids. CDR3 sequence: CASSPTGRSSYNEQFF. In DNA form, the CDR3 reads TGTGCCAGCAGCCCCACCGGACGGAGCTCCTACAATGAGCAGTTCTTC.